A selection of T cell receptor beta chains follows, all from one sample in a study of blood T cell repertoires in COVID-19. Repertoires were generated with immunoSEQ multiplex PCR, while TCRdb's copy carries only in-frame clones and drops some. The sample includes tens of thousands of clones, about four fifths of them seen just once. The sample was peripheral blood. The receptors here all came from a woman aged 55-69 years with acute or convalescent COVID-19. Both conserved end residues are part of each CDR3. Fields, in order: clone size, D gene, J gene, V gene, CDR3 length, CDR3 DNA, CDR3 protein. The D gene is left open where the match is weak. Size is omitted from some rows. Given values are once, few, many or a class for expanded clones.

clone_size: -; d_call: TRBD2; j_call: TRBJ2-5; v_call: TRBV4-2; cdr3_length: 16; cdr3_nt: TGTGCCAGCAGCCAAGTCAGGAATAGCGGGGGGGAGACCCAGTACTTC; cdr3_aa: CASSQVRNSGGETQYF
clone_size: -; d_call: TRBD1; j_call: TRBJ1-2; v_call: TRBV5-6; cdr3_length: 16; cdr3_nt: TGTGCCAGCAGCTTGGGCGGGACAGGGAACCGTAGGGGCTACACCTTC; cdr3_aa: CASSLGGTGNRRGYTF
clone_size: -; d_call: -; j_call: TRBJ2-7; v_call: TRBV2; cdr3_length: 15; cdr3_nt: TGTGCCAGCAGTAAAGGGCGGACACCCGCCTACGAGCAGTACTTC; cdr3_aa: CASSKGRTPAYEQYF
clone_size: -; d_call: -; j_call: TRBJ1-6; v_call: TRBV5-1; cdr3_length: 12; cdr3_nt: TGCGCCAGCAGCTCAGGTCGTTCACCCCTCCACTTT; cdr3_aa: CASSSGRSPLHF
clone_size: -; d_call: TRBD2; j_call: TRBJ2-5; v_call: TRBV5-1; cdr3_length: 15; cdr3_nt: TGCGCCAGCAGCGGGGGACTAGCGGGAGGAGAGACCCAGTACTTC; cdr3_aa: CASSGGLAGGETQYF
clone_size: -; d_call: -; j_call: TRBJ2-3; v_call: TRBV10-3; cdr3_length: 13; cdr3_nt: TGTGCCATCGGGGGCGGGGGTACAGATACGCAGTATTTT; cdr3_aa: CAIGGGGTDTQYF
clone_size: few; d_call: -; j_call: TRBJ2-3; v_call: TRBV19; cdr3_length: 14; cdr3_nt: TGTGCCAGTAGTAAGGCACTAGTCACAGATACGCAGTATTTT; cdr3_aa: CASSKALVTDTQYF
clone_size: -; d_call: TRBD2; j_call: TRBJ2-5; v_call: TRBV11-2; cdr3_length: 19; cdr3_nt: TGTGCCAGCAGCTCGCGGGGACTAGCGGGGGGCAGGAGGCCGGAGACCCAGTACTTC; cdr3_aa: CASSSRGLAGGRRPETQYF
clone_size: -; d_call: -; j_call: TRBJ1-2; v_call: TRBV7-8; cdr3_length: 14; cdr3_nt: TGTGCCAGCAGCTTAGGGTTCTCGAGTTATGGCTACACCTTC; cdr3_aa: CASSLGFSSYGYTF
clone_size: -; d_call: -; j_call: TRBJ1-2; v_call: TRBV6-4; cdr3_length: 15; cdr3_nt: TGTGCCAGCAGTGACTCAATCGGTTTCTACTATGGCTACACCTTC; cdr3_aa: CASSDSIGFYYGYTF
clone_size: -; d_call: -; j_call: TRBJ1-5; v_call: TRBV7-9; cdr3_length: 16; cdr3_nt: TGTGCCAGCAGCTTAGCAGGGGAGGGTGGCAATCAGCCCCAGCATTTT; cdr3_aa: CASSLAGEGGNQPQHF
clone_size: -; d_call: TRBD1; j_call: TRBJ2-7; v_call: TRBV7-8; cdr3_length: 14; cdr3_nt: TGTGCCAGCAGCCGAGACAGGGGCCCCTACGAGCAGTACTTC; cdr3_aa: CASSRDRGPYEQYF
clone_size: -; d_call: TRBD2; j_call: TRBJ2-5; v_call: TRBV7-9; cdr3_length: 16; cdr3_nt: TGTGCCAGCAGCTCCGGACTAGCGGGGGCCCAAGAGACCCAGTACTTC; cdr3_aa: CASSSGLAGAQETQYF
clone_size: -; d_call: -; j_call: TRBJ1-1; v_call: TRBV28; cdr3_length: 17; cdr3_nt: TGTGCCAGCAGTTTACCCCCGGGGGGAAGGGGAGCGGGTGAAGCTTTCTTT; cdr3_aa: CASSLPPGGRGAGEAFF
clone_size: -; d_call: -; j_call: TRBJ2-7; v_call: TRBV5-1; cdr3_length: 16; cdr3_nt: TGCGCCAGCAGCCTTACGCGACTAGGACGGACTTACGAGCAGTACTTC; cdr3_aa: CASSLTRLGRTYEQYF
clone_size: -; d_call: -; j_call: TRBJ2-2; v_call: TRBV4-1; cdr3_length: 17; cdr3_nt: TGCGCCAGCAGCCAAGATTCCCGCAGAATATACACCGGGGAGCTGTTTTTT; cdr3_aa: CASSQDSRRIYTGELFF
clone_size: few; d_call: -; j_call: TRBJ1-2; v_call: TRBV7-9; cdr3_length: 15; cdr3_nt: TGTGCCAGCAGCTTATTCGCCGGGGGGGCCTATGGCTACACCTTC; cdr3_aa: CASSLFAGGAYGYTF
clone_size: -; d_call: -; j_call: TRBJ2-2; v_call: TRBV7-8; cdr3_length: 13; cdr3_nt: TGTGCCAGCTCGGACAGAAACACCGGGGAGCTGTTTTTT; cdr3_aa: CASSDRNTGELFF
clone_size: -; d_call: -; j_call: TRBJ2-2; v_call: TRBV18; cdr3_length: 15; cdr3_nt: TGTGCCAGCTCACCGTATCGAGCGAACACCGGGGAGCTGTTTTTT; cdr3_aa: CASSPYRANTGELFF
clone_size: -; d_call: TRBD2; j_call: TRBJ2-1; v_call: TRBV2; cdr3_length: 15; cdr3_nt: TGTGCCAGCAGTCTGCTAGCGGGTGCCAGCAATGAGCAGTTCTTC; cdr3_aa: CASSLLAGASNEQFF
clone_size: -; d_call: TRBD2; j_call: TRBJ2-1; v_call: TRBV7-2; cdr3_length: 18; cdr3_nt: TGTGCCAGCAGCTCCCTTTTATCCTCTAGCGGGGCCTACAATGAGCAGTTCTTC; cdr3_aa: CASSSLLSSSGAYNEQFF
clone_size: -; d_call: -; j_call: TRBJ2-3; v_call: TRBV5-1; cdr3_length: 15; cdr3_nt: TGCGCCAGCAGCTTGGGAGGGAGAAGCACAGATACGCAGTATTTT; cdr3_aa: CASSLGGRSTDTQYF
clone_size: -; d_call: TRBD1; j_call: TRBJ2-2; v_call: TRBV7-9; cdr3_length: 16; cdr3_nt: TGTGCCAGCAGTTTTTCCGGGACAGGGAACACCGGGGAGCTGTTTTTT; cdr3_aa: CASSFSGTGNTGELFF
clone_size: -; d_call: -; j_call: TRBJ2-1; v_call: TRBV6-1; cdr3_length: 13; cdr3_nt: TGTGCCAGCAGTGAAACAGGGTACAATGAGCAGTTCTTC; cdr3_aa: CASSETGYNEQFF
clone_size: -; d_call: TRBD2; j_call: TRBJ2-3; v_call: TRBV29-1; cdr3_length: 15; cdr3_nt: TGCAGCGTTGAAATAACTAGCGGGAATGTAGATACGCAGTATTTT; cdr3_aa: CSVEITSGNVDTQYF
clone_size: -; d_call: TRBD1; j_call: TRBJ1-6; v_call: TRBV7-3; cdr3_length: 15; cdr3_nt: TGTGCCAGCAGCCGCTTGGACAGGGGGCTGTCACCCCTCCACTTT; cdr3_aa: CASSRLDRGLSPLHF
clone_size: -; d_call: TRBD1; j_call: TRBJ2-5; v_call: TRBV28; cdr3_length: 13; cdr3_nt: TGTGCCGGGCGGGCAGGGACAGCAGAGACCCAGTACTTC; cdr3_aa: CAGRAGTAETQYF
clone_size: once; d_call: TRBD1; j_call: TRBJ1-2; v_call: TRBV5-6; cdr3_length: 14; cdr3_nt: TGTGCCAGCAGCCCGGGGACAGGTGGGACCGGCTACACCTTC; cdr3_aa: CASSPGTGGTGYTF